This is a list of T cell receptor beta chains from one sample in a study of T cell repertoires in cytomegalovirus infection. Using its own MiXCR run on the reads, TCRdb lists one record per CDR3 protein. The table includes fewer than 550,000 distinct CDR3 sequences, 10% to 12% detected once. The specimen was PBMCs. These receptors originate from a human donor in good health (CMV status not recorded). Some clones in this sample may be carry-over from other donors' samples. The CDR3 runs from the conserved cysteine through the conserved F or W. The D gene is left open where the match is weak. Some rows mark clone size as missing; the rest say once, few, many or name a class of expanded clone.

cdr3_aa: CASSWGVGAPEQFF
cdr3_nt: TGCGCCAGCAGCTGGGGGGTTGGGGCCCCTGAGCAGTTCTTC
j_call: TRBJ2-1
d_call: -
v_call: TRBV5-1
clone_size: few

cdr3_aa: CASSLDVAGGALNGYTF
cdr3_nt: TGTGCCAGCAGCTTAGATGTCGCAGGGGGCGCTCTGAATGGCTACACCTTC
j_call: TRBJ1-2
d_call: TRBD1
v_call: TRBV7-3
clone_size: many

cdr3_aa: CASSSGPRSNQPQHF
cdr3_nt: TGCGCCAGCAGCTCGGGGCCCCGGAGCAATCAGCCCCAGCATTTT
j_call: TRBJ1-5
d_call: -
v_call: TRBV5-1
clone_size: -

cdr3_aa: CASSPRTDPYQETQYF
cdr3_nt: TGTGCCAGCAGCCCTCGGACGGACCCGTACCAAGAGACCCAGTACTTC
j_call: TRBJ2-5
d_call: -
v_call: TRBV7-8
clone_size: few

cdr3_aa: CSVEEAEAVSNTGELFF
cdr3_nt: TGCAGCGTTGAAGAAGCCGAAGCGGTATCGAACACCGGGGAGCTGTTTTTT
j_call: TRBJ2-2
d_call: -
v_call: TRBV29-1
clone_size: few

cdr3_aa: CASSLRADGHEAFF
cdr3_nt: TGTGCCAGCAGCTTAAGGGCGGATGGCCATGAAGCTTTCTTT
j_call: TRBJ1-1
d_call: -
v_call: TRBV7-9
clone_size: -

cdr3_aa: CASSFGGGRQPQHF
cdr3_nt: TGTGCCAGCAGTTTTGGCGGGGGGCGTCAGCCCCAGCATTTT
j_call: TRBJ1-5
d_call: -
v_call: TRBV12-3/TRBV12-4
clone_size: many

cdr3_aa: CASSLMRRGVHYEQYF
cdr3_nt: TGTGCCAGCAGTTTAATGCGCAGGGGCGTACACTACGAGCAGTACTTC
j_call: TRBJ2-7
d_call: -
v_call: TRBV28
clone_size: -

cdr3_aa: CSARDPRGVNSNQPQHF
cdr3_nt: TGCAGTGCTAGAGATCCCCGGGGGGTTAATAGCAATCAGCCCCAGCATTTT
j_call: TRBJ1-5
d_call: -
v_call: TRBV20-1
clone_size: many

cdr3_aa: CASSLAPGGSNSYNEQFF
cdr3_nt: TGTGCCAGCAGCTTAGCCCCGGGGGGAAGTAACTCCTACAATGAGCAGTTCTTC
j_call: TRBJ2-1
d_call: TRBD2
v_call: TRBV11-2
clone_size: many

cdr3_aa: CSASSPPGKSEQYF
cdr3_nt: TGCAGTGCTAGTAGCCCTCCAGGAAAGAGCGAGCAGTACTTC
j_call: TRBJ2-7
d_call: -
v_call: TRBV20-1
clone_size: many